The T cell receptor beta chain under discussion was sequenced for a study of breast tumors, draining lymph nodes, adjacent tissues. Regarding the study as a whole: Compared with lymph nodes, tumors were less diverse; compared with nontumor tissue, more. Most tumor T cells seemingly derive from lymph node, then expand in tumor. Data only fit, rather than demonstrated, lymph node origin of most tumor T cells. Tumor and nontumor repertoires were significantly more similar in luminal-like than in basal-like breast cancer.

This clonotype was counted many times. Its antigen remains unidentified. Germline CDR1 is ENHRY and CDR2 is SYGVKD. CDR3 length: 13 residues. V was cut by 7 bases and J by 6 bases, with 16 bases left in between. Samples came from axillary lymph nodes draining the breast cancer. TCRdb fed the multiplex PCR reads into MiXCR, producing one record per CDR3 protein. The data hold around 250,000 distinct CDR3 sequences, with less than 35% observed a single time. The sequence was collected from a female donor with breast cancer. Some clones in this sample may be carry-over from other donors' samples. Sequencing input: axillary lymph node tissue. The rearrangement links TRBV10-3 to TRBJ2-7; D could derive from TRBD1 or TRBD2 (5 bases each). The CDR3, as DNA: TGTGCCATCACCGAAGTTGGGGGAATCGAGCAGTACTTC. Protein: CAITEVGGIEQYF.